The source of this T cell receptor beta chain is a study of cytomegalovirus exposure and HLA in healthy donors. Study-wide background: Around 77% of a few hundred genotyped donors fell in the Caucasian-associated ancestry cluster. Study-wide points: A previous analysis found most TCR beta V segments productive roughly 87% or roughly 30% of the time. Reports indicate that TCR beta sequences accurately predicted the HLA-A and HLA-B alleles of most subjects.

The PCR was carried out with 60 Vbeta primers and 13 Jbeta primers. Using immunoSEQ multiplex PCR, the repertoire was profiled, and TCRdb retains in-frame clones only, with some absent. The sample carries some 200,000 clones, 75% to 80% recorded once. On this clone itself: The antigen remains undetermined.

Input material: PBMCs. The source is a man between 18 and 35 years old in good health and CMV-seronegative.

CDR3 DNA: TGTGCCAGCAGTTTATTTGAGGGGGAGGGAACCGGGGAGCTGTTTTTT. Protein product: CASSLFEGEGTGELFF. The chain combines TRBV27 with TRBJ2-2, with D maybe TRBD2 (7 bases). Per the germline V gene, CDR1 is MNHEY and CDR2 is SMNVEV (reference sequence). This CDR3 has 16 amino acids. V was pared by 1 base and J by 5 bases, with 14 bases between.